The T cell receptor (beta chain) under discussion was sequenced for a study of blood T cell repertoires in COVID-19. The germline CDR1 and CDR2 sequences are SNHLY and FYNNEI. J was trimmed by 4 bases and V by 8 bases; bases with no gene match: 10. CDR3 length: 15 residues. As originally analysed: Estimation of nucleated cell counts was performed using reference gene primer amplification. Assay used: immunoSEQ multiplex PCR; TCRdb lists only in-frame clones, some missing. V and J calls and clone size are those listed in that table; D and trimming were worked out from the DNA. The sample carries nearly 25,000 clones, under 95% recorded once.

This chain uses TRBV2 with TRBJ2-1, with TRBD2 matching over 8 bases. The sequence came from a man between 65 and 85 years old with active COVID-19. Sequencing was done on a sample of peripheral blood. CDR3 in amino acids: CASCRESGGYNEQFF. The CDR3 bases are TGTGCCAGCTGCCGGGAGTCGGGGGGGTACAATGAGCAGTTCTTC.